The 8 T cell receptor beta chains in this list originate from one sample, sequenced in a study of OX40 agonist ivuxolimab in advanced cancers. Assay used: immunoSEQ multiplex PCR; TCRdb lists only in-frame clones, some missing. The table has about 130,000 clones, over 75% seen once. The sample here was CD4+ or CD8+ T cells sorted from blood, taken in a trial of the OX40 agonist ivuxolimab. The source of these receptors is an adult with an advanced solid tumor such as melanoma, head and neck, liver or kidney cancer.

The V call is TRBV5-1, the J call TRBJ2-7; 9 nucleotides match TRBD2. The CDR3 is 15 residues long. After removal of 0 bases from V and 1 base from J, the junction contained 2 bases not matched to a gene. Per germline, CDR1 SGHRS and CDR2 YFSETQ. CDR3 residues: CASSLETSGSYEQYF. As DNA, the CDR3 is TGCGCCAGCAGCTTGGAGACTAGCGGTTCCTACGAGCAGTACTTC.

The chain employs TRBV10-3 and TRBJ2-1; 12 nucleotides match TRBD2. The CDR3 covers 17 residues. The V and J ends lost 8 bases and 3 bases, in that order; junction bases with no gene match: 11. CDR1 and CDR2 (germline): ENHRY, SYGVKD. The CDR3 DNA reads as TGTGCCATCCAGAGATATGAGACTAGCGGGAGCTACAATGAGCAGTTCTTC. Its translation: CAIQRYETSGSYNEQFF.

The chain recombines TRBV10-3 with TRBJ2-7; tentatively, D is TRBD1 (6 bases). The V gene lost 0 bases and the J gene lost 3 bases, with 12 bases spanning the gap. The CDR3 sequence is 15 residues long. Germline V gene data show CDR1 as ENHRY and CDR2 as SYGVKD. The chain's CDR3 is CAISESAGDRYEQYF. The DNA for the CDR3 is TGTGCCATCAGTGAGTCGGCAGGGGACCGCTACGAGCAGTACTTC.

The chain combines TRBV9 with TRBJ2-2; 9 bases are a match to TRBD2. CDR1 and CDR2 from the germline V gene are SGDLS and YYNGEE. V dropped 4 bases and J dropped 3; count of bases not matched to a gene: 13. There are 18 residues in the CDR3. CDR3 DNA: TGTGCCAGCAGCCCCACTCAGAGTAGCGGGAGTTACACCGGGGAGCTGTTTTTT. This sequence encodes CASSPTQSSGSYTGELFF.

The J gene is TRBJ2-7, the V gene TRBV19; D perhaps matches TRBD1 (6 bases). Germline V gene data show CDR1 as LNHDA and CDR2 as SQIVND (reference sequence). The V and J ends lost 5 bases and 4 bases respectively, with 15 bases between them. The CDR3 contains 14 residues. CDR3 DNA: TGTGCCAGTAGTCCCCGGACAGCCTCTTACGAGCAGTACTTC. Translated: CASSPRTASYEQYF.

The J gene is TRBJ2-1, the V gene TRBV5-6; D call uncertain. Germline V gene sequence: CDR1 SGHDT, CDR2 YYEEEE. The CDR3 runs 11 residues. V shed 6 bases and J shed 7 bases, with 8 bases lying between them. The CDR3 coding sequence is TGTGCCAGCACCATACATAATGAGCAGTTCTTC. Amino acids: CASTIHNEQFF.

The chain combines TRBV7-2 with TRBJ2-7; the match to TRBD1 covers 9 bases. The V and J ends lost 5 bases and 7 bases, in that order; junction bases with no gene match: 6. Germline CDR1 is SGHTA and CDR2 is FQGNSA. The CDR3 has 13 amino acids. The CDR3 here is CASSPQGAGEQYF. As DNA, the CDR3 is TGTGCCAGCAGCCCACAGGGGGCCGGGGAGCAGTACTTC.

The rearrangement links TRBV7-2 to TRBJ2-1; 11 positions agree with TRBD2. This CDR3 spans 19 amino acids. Germline V CDR1 and CDR2: SGHTA, FQGNSA. Losses at the gene ends were 6 bases for V and 5 bases for J; bases not matched to a gene: 18. CDR3 DNA: TGTGCCAGCAGGCCGGGGTGGGTAGCGGGAGGGCCTCGGAACAATGAGCAGTTCTTC. It specifies CASRPGWVAGGPRNNEQFF.